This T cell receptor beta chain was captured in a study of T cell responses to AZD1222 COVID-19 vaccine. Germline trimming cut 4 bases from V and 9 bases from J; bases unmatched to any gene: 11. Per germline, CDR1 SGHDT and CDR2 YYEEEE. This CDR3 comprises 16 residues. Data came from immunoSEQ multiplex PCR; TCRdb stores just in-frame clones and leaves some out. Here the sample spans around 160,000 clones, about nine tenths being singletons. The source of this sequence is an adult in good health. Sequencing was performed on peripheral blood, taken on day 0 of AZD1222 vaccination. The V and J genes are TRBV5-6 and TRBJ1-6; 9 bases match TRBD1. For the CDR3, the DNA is TGTGCCAGCAGCCCACATGACGGGACAGGGTTTTCACCCCTCCACTTT. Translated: CASSPHDGTGFSPLHF.